This T cell receptor (beta chain) comes out of a study of shared clonotypes between healthy human individuals. Whole-study findings and limits: Memory subsets generally showed smaller estimated richness than naive subsets did.

Naive CD8 cells were CD45RO-negative, positively selected for CCR7, excluding terminally differentiated effector memory CD45RA+ cells. Every one of the donors was a Caucasian adult that lived in Nashville, Tennessee. This table comes from immunoSEQ multiplex PCR, and its TCRdb copy is limited to in-frame clones, with some not included. Of about 2,100,000 clones in the sample, 85% to 95% were seen once. As to this clone: Antigen unknown.

The specimen was naive CD8+ T cells from PBMCs. The sequence was obtained from a man aged 18 to 29 in good health. Some clones in this sample may be carry-over from other donors' samples.

CDR3 sequence: CASSLGTGHTEAFF. In DNA form, the CDR3 reads TGCGCCAGCAGCCTGGGGACAGGTCATACTGAAGCTTTCTTT. This chain uses TRBV4-3 with TRBJ1-1; TRBD1 aligns across 8 bases. Germline CDR1 reads LGHNA; CDR2 reads YSLEER. CDR3 length: 14 residues. V shed 4 bases and J 5 bases; nucleotides not matched to a gene: 6.